The clone carrying this T cell receptor (beta chain) came up once. The CDR3 has 14 amino acids. With 4 bases clipped from V and 1 base from J, the junction kept 2 bases outside the gene matches. CDR1 and CDR2 from the germline V gene are LNHDA and SQIVND (reference sequence). This sample was included in a study of blood T cell repertoires in COVID-19. The overall study: Spain, Italy and the United States supplied samples that represented acute and convalescent COVID-19. PBMCs, B-cell-depleted T cells, or T cells were the source of the cDNA or gDNA that made up the material.

As processed by the authors: Estimates of nucleated cell counts were drawn from the amplification of reference gene primers. The repertoire was sequenced with immunoSEQ multiplex PCR; TCRdb's copy has only in-frame clones and lacks some. That table furnishes V, J and clone size, whereas the DNA furnished D and trimming. The table shows 250,000 to 300,000 clones, with 82% occurring only once. The sequence derives from a woman younger than 35 with acute or convalescent COVID-19. The sequencing sample was made of peripheral blood. The rearrangement uses TRBV19 and TRBJ2-3, with TRBD1 identical over 7 bases. CDR3 DNA: TGTGCCAGTAGTACTGGGACAGGCACAGATACGCAGTATTTT. Its translation: CASSTGTGTDTQYF.